This TCR beta chain was captured in a study of T cells after yellow fever vaccination (dated by TCRdb to about 2019). Study-level background: Libraries from fractions with low cell numbers were prepared with the SMART-Seq v4 Ultra Low Input RNA kit. To follow T-cell clones before and after primary and booster YFV17D yellow fever vaccination, bulk TCR alpha and beta repertoires were sequenced over time. Two healthy male donors made up the cohort, one aged 18 to 29 years and the other aged 30 to 40 years. Bulk PBMC replicates and cell subsets were isolated from blood drawn at multiple timepoints before and after both primary and secondary immunization. Study-level results and caveats: Most clones expanded after primary vaccination were re-detected after the booster (almost 97% of CD4 and approximately 85% of CD8), suggesting broad memory maintenance. A small fraction of clonotypes showed up in both the CD4 and CD8 compartments, probably as a result of convergent recombination. Computational filtering was needed because FACS-sorted repertoires could contain abundant contaminating clonotypes from the bulk population. The secondary T-cell response was weaker than the primary response but faster, peaking on day 5 instead of day 15. The study included only a couple of donors, which limits how far the findings can be generalized.

Synthesis of TCR cDNA relied on 5'RACE template switching, a step that introduced a universal primer site along with unique molecular identifiers. Priming of cDNA synthesis was performed from both the TCR alpha and TCR beta constant segments. Two PCR steps were used to amplify libraries, with sample barcodes and sequencing adapters being added in the second step. Sequencing of libraries was performed on Illumina HiSeq 2500 (2x100 bp) or NovaSeq (2x150 bp). The original methods were these. Reads were demultiplexed and collapsed into UMI consensus sequences with MIGEC, and V(D)J alignment was performed with MiXCR. Vaccine-responding clonotypes were defined with edgeR using replicate PBMC samples, requiring FDR below 0.01 and a log2 fold change above 5 up to day 15. CD4 or CD8 identity was assigned to each bulk clonotype according to whether the clonotype was present at higher abundance in the sequenced CD4 repertoire or the sequenced CD8 repertoire. Clones were called with MiXCR by TCRdb after fastp trimmed the public reads at Q25, and only in-frame beta chains were retained. When rows share a CDR3 protein, they turn into one entry using the most common DNA and genes. TCRdb's processing, not the authors', yielded these V and J calls. The sample table records some 110,000 distinct CDR3 sequences; 8.4% of these occur just once. The biggest ten clones account for roughly 23% of the sample.

The germline V gene specifies SGDLS as CDR1 and YYNGEE as CDR2. The CDR3 holds 19 amino acids from the cysteine to the phenylalanine. Only the CDR3 part of the read is kept: 57 bases, read in frame from the first base. Trimming takes 1 base off V and 4 bases off J; junction bases not matched to a gene: 13. Explained via the paper, the treatment or condition label denotes: live attenuated yellow fever vaccine strain. A standard Ficoll-Paque protocol was used to isolate PBMCs from peripheral blood. Dynabeads CD4 and CD8 positive selection kits were used to isolate the CD4 and CD8 T-cell fractions. TriZol was used to extract RNA from bulk PBMCs, CD4 and CD8 fractions, and dextramer-positive and dextramer-negative fractions. The sample holds a few counts of this clonotype. Its binding antigen is unknown. No base quality information exists; no much larger clone differs at one position.

The TCR sequence derives from a young man who received the YFV17D yellow fever vaccine. The sequencing here drew on CD8+ T cells sorted from PBMCs, taken 45 days after the yellow fever booster vaccination. The chain is encoded by TRBV9 joined to TRBJ2-2; 10 middle bases align to TRBD1. This receptor carries the CDR3 CASSVRPDRGRRSTGELFF. The DNA sequence reads TGTGCCAGCAGCGTAAGGCCTGACAGGGGGCGTCGGAGCACCGGGGAGCTGTTTTTT.